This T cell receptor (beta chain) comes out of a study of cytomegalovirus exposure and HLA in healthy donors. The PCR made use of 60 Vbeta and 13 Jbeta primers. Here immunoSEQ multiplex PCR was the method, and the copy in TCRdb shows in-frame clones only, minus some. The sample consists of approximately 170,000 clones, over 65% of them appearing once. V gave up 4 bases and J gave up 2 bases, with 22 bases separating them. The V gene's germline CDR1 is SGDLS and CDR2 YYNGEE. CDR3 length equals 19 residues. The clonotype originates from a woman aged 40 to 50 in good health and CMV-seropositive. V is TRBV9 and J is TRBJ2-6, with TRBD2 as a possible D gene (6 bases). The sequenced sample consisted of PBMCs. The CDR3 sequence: CASSPYSGGWRAGANVLTF. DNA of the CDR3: TGTGCCAGCAGCCCTTACTCTGGGGGATGGAGGGCTGGGGCCAACGTCCTGACTTTC.